This TCR beta chain was sequenced during a study of blood T cell repertoires in COVID-19. Study information: Sample material is recorded as cDNA or gDNA derived from T cells, B-cell-depleted T cells, or PBMCs.

The repertoire was sequenced with immunoSEQ multiplex PCR; TCRdb's copy has only in-frame clones and lacks some. In the table there are 150,000 to 200,000 clones, 75% to 85% of which are singletons. Enrolled through a virtual design, the participants were between roughly 18 and 95 years of age and came from 24 US areas. Allocation to cohorts depended on clinical history reported by the participants. All recovered Cohort 3 donors got two negative PCRs, got clearance, or saw symptom resolution. Germline CDR1 DFQATT, CDR2 SNEGSKA (reference sequence). This CDR3 contains 11 residues. The J gene is TRBJ1-1, the V gene TRBV20-1; possible D gene TRBD1, 5 bases. The source material was PBMCs or T cells enriched from blood (not recorded which). The clonotype comes from a man in his fifties who had recovered from COVID-19. The CDR3 is CSATANTEAFF. CDR3 sequence (DNA): TGCAGCGCGACAGCGAACACTGAAGCTTTCTTT.